This TCR beta chain is drawn from a study of PD-1 blockade in classical Hodgkin lymphoma. Study observations and caveats: A significant rise in TCR diversity by C4D1 was seen for CD4+ but not CD8+ cells. Baseline TCR diversity was reportedly lower in newly diagnosed patients than in healthy donors. It was reported as lower still in relapsed/refractory patients. Complete responders showed a baseline diversity that resembled the diversity of newly diagnosed patients.

The time point denotes: cycle 4 day 1 (C4D1), after six to seven weeks of nivolumab. Patients all relapsed after autologous stem cell transplantation, and there was variation in brentuximab vedotin exposure. This CDR3 is 14 amino acids long. Trimming took 2 bases from V and 7 from J; bases not matched to a gene: 3. The V gene's germline CDR1 is MNHNY and CDR2 SVGAGI (reference sequence). Using immunoSEQ multiplex PCR, the repertoire was profiled, and TCRdb retains in-frame clones only, with some absent. This repertoire shows around 50,000 clones, around 91% found once; its top ten account for roughly 13%. A note on this clone: Antigen: not known.

Here the sequenced sample was peripheral blood mononuclear cells (PBMCs), taken before the fourth cycle of nivolumab. The V call is TRBV6-6, the J call TRBJ2-2, with 8 nucleotides matching TRBD1. The TCR sequence derives from a human donor with classical Hodgkin lymphoma. The CDR3 sequence: CASSYGQGDGELFF. Here the CDR3 DNA reads TGTGCCAGCAGTTACGGACAGGGTGACGGGGAGCTGTTTTTT.